This T cell receptor (beta chain) emerged from a study of brain T cells in children with intractable seizures. Findings and limits, study-wide: Pre-surgery blood may have been undersampled, hiding some clones. Top 50 brain clonotypes included both public and private clones.

The sequenced cases were selected for having the highest brain T cell transcript signatures. Patients received at least one anti-epileptic drug before surgery. For this clone: Antigen unknown.

TCRdb keeps only in-frame clones here, not all; method: immunoSEQ multiplex PCR. The sample has 1,500 to 1,900 clones, 83% seen once. The specimen was resected brain tissue, collected at surgery. The receptor's source is a boy younger than 18 with focal cortical dysplasia and intractable seizures.

The CDR3 nucleotides are TGTGCCAGCTCCTCCGACAGGTACCAAGAGACCCAGTACTTC. It yields the protein CASSSDRYQETQYF. The J gene is TRBJ2-5, the V gene TRBV18, with D possibly TRBD1 on 6 matching bases. Trimming removed 6 bases from V and 0 bases from J, with 11 bases in between. Germline loops: CDR1 KGHSH, CDR2 LQKENI. The CDR3 is made up of 14 amino acids.